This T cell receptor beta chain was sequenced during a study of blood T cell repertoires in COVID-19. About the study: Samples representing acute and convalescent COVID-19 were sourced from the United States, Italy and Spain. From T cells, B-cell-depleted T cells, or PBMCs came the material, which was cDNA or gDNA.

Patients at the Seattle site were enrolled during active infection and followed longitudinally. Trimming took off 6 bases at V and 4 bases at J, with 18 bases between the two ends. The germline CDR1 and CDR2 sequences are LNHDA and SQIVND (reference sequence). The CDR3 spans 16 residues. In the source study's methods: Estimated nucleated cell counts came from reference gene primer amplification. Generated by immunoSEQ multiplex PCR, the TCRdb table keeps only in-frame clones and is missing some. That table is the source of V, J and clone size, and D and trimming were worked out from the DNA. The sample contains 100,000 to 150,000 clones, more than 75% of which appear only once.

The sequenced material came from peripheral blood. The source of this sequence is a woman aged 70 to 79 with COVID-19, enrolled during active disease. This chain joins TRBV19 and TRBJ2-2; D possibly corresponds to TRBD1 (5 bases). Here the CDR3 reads CASRGLDPIPTGELFF. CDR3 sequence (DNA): TGTGCCAGTAGGGGGCTTGATCCCATCCCCACCGGGGAGCTGTTTTTT.